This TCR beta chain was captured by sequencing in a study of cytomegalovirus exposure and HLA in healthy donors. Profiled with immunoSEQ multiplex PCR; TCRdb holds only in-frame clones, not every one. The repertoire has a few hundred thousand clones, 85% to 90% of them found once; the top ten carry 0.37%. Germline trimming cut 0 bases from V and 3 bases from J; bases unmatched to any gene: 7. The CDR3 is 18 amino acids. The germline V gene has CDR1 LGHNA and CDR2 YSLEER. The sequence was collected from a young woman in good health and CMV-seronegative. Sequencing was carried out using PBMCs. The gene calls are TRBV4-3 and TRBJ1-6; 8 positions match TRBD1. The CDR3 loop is CASSQDSTGAFYNSPLHF. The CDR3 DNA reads TGCGCCAGCAGCCAAGATTCGACAGGGGCGTTCTATAATTCACCCCTCCACTTT.